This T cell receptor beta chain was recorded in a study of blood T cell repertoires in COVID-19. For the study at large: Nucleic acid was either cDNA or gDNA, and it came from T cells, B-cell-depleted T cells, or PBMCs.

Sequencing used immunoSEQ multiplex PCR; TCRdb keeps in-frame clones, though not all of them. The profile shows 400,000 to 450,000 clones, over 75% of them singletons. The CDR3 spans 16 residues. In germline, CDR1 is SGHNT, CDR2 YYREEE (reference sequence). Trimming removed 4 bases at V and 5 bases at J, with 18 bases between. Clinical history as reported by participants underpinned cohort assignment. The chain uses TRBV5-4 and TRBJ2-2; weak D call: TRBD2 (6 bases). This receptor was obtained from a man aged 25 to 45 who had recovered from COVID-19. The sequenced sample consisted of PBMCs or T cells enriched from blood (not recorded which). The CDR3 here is CASSPAGTVNTGELFF. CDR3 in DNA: TGTGCCAGCAGCCCGGCGGGGACGGTGAATACCGGGGAGCTGTTTTTT.